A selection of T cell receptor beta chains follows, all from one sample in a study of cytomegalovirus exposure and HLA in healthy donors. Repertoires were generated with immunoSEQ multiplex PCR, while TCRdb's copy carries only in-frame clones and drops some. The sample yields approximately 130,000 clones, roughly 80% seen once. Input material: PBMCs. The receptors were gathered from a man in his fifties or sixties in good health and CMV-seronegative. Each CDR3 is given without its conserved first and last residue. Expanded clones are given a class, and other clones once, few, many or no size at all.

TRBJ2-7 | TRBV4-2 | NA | ASSQDGQPSYEQY
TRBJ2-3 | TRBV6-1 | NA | ASSEEGGSVDTQY
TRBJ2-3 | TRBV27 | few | ASRASRSTDTQY
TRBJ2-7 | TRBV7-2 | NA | ASSRANYEQY
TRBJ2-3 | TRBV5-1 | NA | ASSLGGTGTDTQY
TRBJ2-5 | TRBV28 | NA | ASSPGQGGQETQY
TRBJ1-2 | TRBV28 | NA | ASSFAGESYGYT
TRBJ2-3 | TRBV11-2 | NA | ASSSTSDDTDTQY
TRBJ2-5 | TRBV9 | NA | ASSPGSGMETQY
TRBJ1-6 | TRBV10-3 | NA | AISEVSNSPLH
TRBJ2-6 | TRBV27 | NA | ASSSGFSGANVLT
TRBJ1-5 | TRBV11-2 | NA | ASSLTGYSNQPQH
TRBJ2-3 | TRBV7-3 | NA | ASSGTGTDTQY
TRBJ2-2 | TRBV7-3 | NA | ASSAPGLAGEVGELF
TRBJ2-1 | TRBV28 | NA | ASSLSPYLGTGGLEQF
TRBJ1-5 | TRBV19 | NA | ASSIDKGAYGNQPQH
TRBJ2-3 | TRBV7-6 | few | ASSPLHSGSSTDTQY
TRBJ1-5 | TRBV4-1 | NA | ASSLQAGSNQPQH
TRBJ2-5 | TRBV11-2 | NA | ASSSRQGGETQY
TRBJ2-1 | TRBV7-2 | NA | ASSTQGHEQF
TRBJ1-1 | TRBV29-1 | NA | SVKISGPEAF
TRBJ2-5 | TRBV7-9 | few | ASSLTGTGGETQY
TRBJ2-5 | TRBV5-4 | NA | ASRLSGSQTQY
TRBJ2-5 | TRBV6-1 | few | ASSRIQETQY
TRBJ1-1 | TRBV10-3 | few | AIHEGVMNTEAF
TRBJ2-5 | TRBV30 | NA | AWSQGLAGGGGTQY
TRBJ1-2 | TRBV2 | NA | ASSARPVGVYGYT
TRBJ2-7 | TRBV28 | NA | ASSPFGLAESSYEQY
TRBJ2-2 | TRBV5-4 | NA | ASSLAAASTGELF
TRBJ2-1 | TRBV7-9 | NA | ASSLGQGAFTYNEQF
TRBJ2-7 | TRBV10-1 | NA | ASSDGTGPVEQY
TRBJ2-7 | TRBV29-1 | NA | SVGNQGEQY
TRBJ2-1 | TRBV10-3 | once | AISETTSYNEQF
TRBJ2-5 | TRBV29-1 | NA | SVDPNGGETQY
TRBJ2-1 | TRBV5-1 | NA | ASRSGLAGPNEQF
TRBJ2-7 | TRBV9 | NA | ASSGSGGLPYEQY
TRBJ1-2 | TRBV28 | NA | ASSSGQGTYGYT
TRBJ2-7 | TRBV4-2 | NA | ASSQVVTEDEQY
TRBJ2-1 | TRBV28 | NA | ASSPTRFRSYNEQF
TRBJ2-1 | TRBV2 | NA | ASTGTDTYNEQF
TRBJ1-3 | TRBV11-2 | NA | ASSPRGFRGWAGNTIY
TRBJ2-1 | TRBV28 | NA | ASSSPGLFYNEQF
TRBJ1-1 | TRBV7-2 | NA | ASAIDRNTEAF
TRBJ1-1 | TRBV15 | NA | ATSTTGDRAF
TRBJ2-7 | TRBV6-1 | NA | ASSEKDMGLKGYEQY
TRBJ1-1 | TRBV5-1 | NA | ASSLELFAEAF
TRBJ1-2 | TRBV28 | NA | ASRVSGTGQGYT
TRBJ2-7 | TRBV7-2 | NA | ASSSSRGTNYEQY
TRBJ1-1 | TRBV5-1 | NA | ASSLMWGGNTEAF
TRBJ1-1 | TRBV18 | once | ASSPLSGRQEAF
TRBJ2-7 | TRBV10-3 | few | AISDGQGREQY
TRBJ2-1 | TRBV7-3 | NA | ASSSGGAANEQF
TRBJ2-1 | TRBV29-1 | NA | SVERGGTPGGLRWNEQF
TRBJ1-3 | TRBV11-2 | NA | ASSLRRDRGRNTIY
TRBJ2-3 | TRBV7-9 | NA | ASSLETSGTTQY
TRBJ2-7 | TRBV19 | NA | ASGDFLQGQY
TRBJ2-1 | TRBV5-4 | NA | ASSQDPGTEYNEQF
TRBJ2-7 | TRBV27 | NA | ASSLSGGLRGEQY
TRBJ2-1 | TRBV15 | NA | ATSRDGLAGNEQF
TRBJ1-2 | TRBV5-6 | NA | ASSLVSGPNYGYT